These T cell receptor beta chains were read from a single sample in a study of cytomegalovirus exposure and HLA in healthy donors. The data were produced by immunoSEQ multiplex PCR, yet TCRdb's version contains in-frame clones alone and is incomplete. Among 95,000 to 100,000 clones, 70% to 80% were seen once, and the ten largest hold 15% to 20%. The sample comprised PBMCs. All receptors derive from an older woman in good health and CMV-seropositive. Each CDR3 is given with its conserved first and last residue. D genes are given only for firm matches. Clone size is stated in some rows and not others, as once, few, many or a class when expanded.

>TRBV7-3|.|TRBD1
CASSLMGTANEKLFF
>TRBV10-2|.|.
CASSEGTGSYEQYF
>TRBV21-1|once|.
CASSKSGGYDYEQYF
>TRBV9|.|.
CASSALDRRRNTEAFF
>TRBV25-1|.|.
CASSELGQENQPQHF
>TRBV9|.|TRBD2
CASSVSTSGPYEQYF
>TRBV30|.|.
CAWSPGFPPGEQYF
>TRBV7-9|.|TRBD2
CASSLGPLLAGVDTGELFF
>TRBV9|.|.
CASSARGGYTF
>TRBV5-1|.|TRBD2
CASSSNLGLVTDTQYF
>TRBV4-1|.|.
CASSQDTGFYEQYF
>TRBV11-2|.|TRBD2
CASSPGLAGGKDTQYF
>TRBV9|.|.
CASSPYQGPQYF
>TRBV25-1|.|TRBD1
CASSQGAFWNSPLHF